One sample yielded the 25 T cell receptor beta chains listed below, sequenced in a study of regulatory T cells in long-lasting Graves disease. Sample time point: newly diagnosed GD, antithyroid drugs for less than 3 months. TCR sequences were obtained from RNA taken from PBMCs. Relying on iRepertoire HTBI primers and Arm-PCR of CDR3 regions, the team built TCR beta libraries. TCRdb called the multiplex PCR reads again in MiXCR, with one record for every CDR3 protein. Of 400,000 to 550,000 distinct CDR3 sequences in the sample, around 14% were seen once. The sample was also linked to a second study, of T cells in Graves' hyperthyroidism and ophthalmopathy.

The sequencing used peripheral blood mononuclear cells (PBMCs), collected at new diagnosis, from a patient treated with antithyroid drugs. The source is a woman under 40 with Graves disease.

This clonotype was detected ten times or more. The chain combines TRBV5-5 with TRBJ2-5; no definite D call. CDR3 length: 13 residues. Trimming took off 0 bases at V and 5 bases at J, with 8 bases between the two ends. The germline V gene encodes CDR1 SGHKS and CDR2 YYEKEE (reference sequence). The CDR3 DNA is TGTGCCAGCAGCTTGGGTACGTGGGAGACCCAGTACTTC. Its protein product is CASSLGTWETQYF.

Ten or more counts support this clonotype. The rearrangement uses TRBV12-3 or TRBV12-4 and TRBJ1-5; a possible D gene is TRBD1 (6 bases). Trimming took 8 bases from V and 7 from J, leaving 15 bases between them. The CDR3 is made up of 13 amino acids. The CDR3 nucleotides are TGTGCCAGCGGCAGGGGTTCGGAGCAGCCCCAGCATTTT. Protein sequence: CASGRGSEQPQHF.

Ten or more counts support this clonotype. The CDR3 DNA sequence: TGTGCCTGGAGTGTACCAGAGACCCAGTACTTC. It codes for CAWSVPETQYF. The rearrangement joins TRBV30 to TRBJ2-5; no definite D call. This CDR3 is 11 amino acids long. V was clipped by 0 bases and J by 4 bases, with 3 bases between them. Germline CDR1 is GTSNPN and CDR2 is SVGIG (reference sequence).

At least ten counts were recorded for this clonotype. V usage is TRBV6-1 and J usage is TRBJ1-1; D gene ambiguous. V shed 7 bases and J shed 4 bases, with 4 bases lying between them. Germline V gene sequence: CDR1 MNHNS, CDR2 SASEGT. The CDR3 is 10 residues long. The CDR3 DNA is TGTGCCAGCATGGTCACTGAAGCTTTCTTT. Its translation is CASMVTEAFF.

The CDR3 region is CSANSLLAGPTDTQYF. In DNA, the CDR3 is TGCAGTGCCAACTCCTTACTAGCGGGACCCACAGATACGCAGTATTTT. The chain carries TRBV20-1 and TRBJ2-3; 10 positions match TRBD2. CDR1 is DFQATT and CDR2 is SNEGSKA in the germline V gene (reference sequence). V shed 6 bases, J shed 2 bases, and the junction held 11 bases outside the gene matches. The CDR3 has 16 amino acids.

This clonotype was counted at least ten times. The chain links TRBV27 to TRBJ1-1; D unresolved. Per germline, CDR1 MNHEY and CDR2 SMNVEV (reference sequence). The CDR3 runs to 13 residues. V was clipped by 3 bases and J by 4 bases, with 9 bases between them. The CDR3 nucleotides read TGTGCCAGCAGTTTTCTACTATCCACTGAAGCTTTCTTT. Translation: CASSFLLSTEAFF.

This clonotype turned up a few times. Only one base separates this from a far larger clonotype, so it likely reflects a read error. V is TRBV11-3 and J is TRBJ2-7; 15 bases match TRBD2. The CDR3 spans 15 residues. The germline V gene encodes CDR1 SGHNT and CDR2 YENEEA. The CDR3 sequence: CANSPGLAGGNEQYF. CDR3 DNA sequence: TGTGCCAACAGCCCTGGACTAGCGGGAGGGAACGAGCAGTACTTC.

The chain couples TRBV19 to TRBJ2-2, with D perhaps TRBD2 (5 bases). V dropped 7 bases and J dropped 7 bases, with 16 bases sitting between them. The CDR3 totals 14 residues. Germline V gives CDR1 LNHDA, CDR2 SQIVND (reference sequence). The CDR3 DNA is TGTGCCAGTACGACGGGAAGATTCGGCGGGGAGCTGTTTTTT. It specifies CASTTGRFGGELFF.

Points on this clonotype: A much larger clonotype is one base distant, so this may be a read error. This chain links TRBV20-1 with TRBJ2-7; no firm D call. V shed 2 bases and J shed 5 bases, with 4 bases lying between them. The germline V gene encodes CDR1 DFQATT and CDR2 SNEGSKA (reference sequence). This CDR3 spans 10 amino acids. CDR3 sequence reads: CSARQDEQYF. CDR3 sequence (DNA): TGCAGTGCTAGACAGGACGAGCAGTACTTC.

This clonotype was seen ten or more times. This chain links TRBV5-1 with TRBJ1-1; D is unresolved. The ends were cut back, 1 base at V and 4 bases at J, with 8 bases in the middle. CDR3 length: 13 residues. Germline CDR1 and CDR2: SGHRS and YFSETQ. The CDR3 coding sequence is TGCGCCAGCAGCTTGTGGAGCGGCACTGAAGCTTTCTTT. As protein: CASSLWSGTEAFF.

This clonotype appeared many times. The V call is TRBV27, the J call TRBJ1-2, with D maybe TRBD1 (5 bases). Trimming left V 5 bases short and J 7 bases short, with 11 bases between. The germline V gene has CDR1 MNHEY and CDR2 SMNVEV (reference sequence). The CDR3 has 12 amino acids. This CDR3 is CASSLPGGGYTF. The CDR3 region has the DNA TGTGCCAGCAGTCTCCCTGGGGGTGGCTACACCTTC.

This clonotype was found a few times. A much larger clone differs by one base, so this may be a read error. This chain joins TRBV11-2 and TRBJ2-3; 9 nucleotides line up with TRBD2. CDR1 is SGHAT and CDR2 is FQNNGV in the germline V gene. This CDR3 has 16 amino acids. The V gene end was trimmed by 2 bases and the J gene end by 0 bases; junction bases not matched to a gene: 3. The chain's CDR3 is CASSLIAGVSTDTQYF. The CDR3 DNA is TGTGCCAGCAGCTTAATAGCGGGAGTCAGCACAGATACGCAGTATTTT.

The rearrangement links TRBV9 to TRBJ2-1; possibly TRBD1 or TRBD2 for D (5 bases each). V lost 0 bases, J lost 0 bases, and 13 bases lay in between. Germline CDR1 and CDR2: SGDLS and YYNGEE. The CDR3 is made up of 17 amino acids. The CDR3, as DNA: TGTGCCAGCAGCGTAGGAGGGTCCGGGGCCTCCTACAATGAGCAGTTCTTC. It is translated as CASSVGGSGASYNEQFF.

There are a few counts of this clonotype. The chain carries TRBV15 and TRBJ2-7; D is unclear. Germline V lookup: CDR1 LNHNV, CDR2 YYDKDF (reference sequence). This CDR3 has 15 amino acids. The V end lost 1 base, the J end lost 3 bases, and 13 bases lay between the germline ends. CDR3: CATSRGGFEVYEQYF. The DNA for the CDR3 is TGTGCCACCAGCAGAGGCGGCTTCGAGGTCTACGAGCAGTACTTC. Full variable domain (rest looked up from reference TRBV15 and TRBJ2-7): DAMVIQNPRYQVTQFGKPVTLSCSQTLNHNVMYWYQQKSSQAPKLLFHYYDKDFNNEADTPDNFQSRRPNTSFCFLDIRSPGLGDTAMYLCATSRGGFEVYEQYFGPGTRLTVT.

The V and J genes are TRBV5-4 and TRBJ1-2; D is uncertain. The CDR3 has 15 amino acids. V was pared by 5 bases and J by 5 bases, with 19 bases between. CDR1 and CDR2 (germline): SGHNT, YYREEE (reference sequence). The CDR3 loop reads CASREGSRAVYGYTF. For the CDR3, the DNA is TGTGCCAGCAGAGAAGGGAGCCGGGCGGTGTATGGCTACACCTTC.

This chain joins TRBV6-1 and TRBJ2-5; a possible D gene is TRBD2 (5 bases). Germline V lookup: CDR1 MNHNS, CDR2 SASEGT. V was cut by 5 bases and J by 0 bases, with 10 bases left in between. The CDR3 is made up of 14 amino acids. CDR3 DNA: TGTGCCAGCAGTACAGCGGCGTACCAAGAGACCCAGTACTTC. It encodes CASSTAAYQETQYF.

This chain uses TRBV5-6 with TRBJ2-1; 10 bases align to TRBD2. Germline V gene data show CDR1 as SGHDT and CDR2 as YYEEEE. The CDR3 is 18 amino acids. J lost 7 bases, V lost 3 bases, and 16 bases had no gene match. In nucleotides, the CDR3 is TGTGCCAGCAGCTCGGCTAGCGGGAGTGTTGCCGTCTGGAATGAGCAGTTCTTC. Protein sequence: CASSSASGSVAVWNEQFF.

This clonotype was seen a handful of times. The CDR3 here is CATSDLNGYTF. CDR3 sequence (DNA): TGTGCCACCAGTGATTTAAATGGCTACACCTTC. This chain connects TRBV24-1 to TRBJ1-2; D is ambiguous. CDR3 length: 11 residues. V lost 1 base to trimming and J lost 6 bases, with 2 bases between them. Germline values: CDR1 KGHDR, CDR2 SFDVKD.

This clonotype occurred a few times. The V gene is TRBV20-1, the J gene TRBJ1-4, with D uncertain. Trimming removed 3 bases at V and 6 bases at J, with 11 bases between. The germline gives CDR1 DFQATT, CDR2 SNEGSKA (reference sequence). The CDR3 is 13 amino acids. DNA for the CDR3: TGCAGTGCTAGTCGGGAAGTCGATGAAAAACTGTTTTTT. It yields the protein CSASREVDEKLFF.

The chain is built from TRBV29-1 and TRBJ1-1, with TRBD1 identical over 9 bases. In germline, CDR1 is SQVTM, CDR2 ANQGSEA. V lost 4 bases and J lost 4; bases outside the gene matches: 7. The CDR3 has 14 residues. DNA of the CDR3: TGCAGCGTTGGGGACAGGGAGCTCCGCACTGAAGCTTTCTTT. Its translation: CSVGDRELRTEAFF. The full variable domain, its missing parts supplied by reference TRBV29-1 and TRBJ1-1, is SAVISQKPSRDICQRGTSLTIQCQVDSQVTMMFWYRQQPGQSLTLIATANQGSEATYESGFVIDKFPISRPNLTFSTLTVSNMSPEDSSIYLCSVGDRELRTEAFFGQGTRLTVV.

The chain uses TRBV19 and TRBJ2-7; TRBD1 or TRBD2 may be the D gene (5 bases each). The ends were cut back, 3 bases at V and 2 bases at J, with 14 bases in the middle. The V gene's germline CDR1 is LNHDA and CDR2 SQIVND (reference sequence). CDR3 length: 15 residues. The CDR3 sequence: CASSIVGEIPYEQYF. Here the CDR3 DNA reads TGTGCCAGTAGTATTGTGGGGGAAATCCCCTACGAGCAGTACTTC.

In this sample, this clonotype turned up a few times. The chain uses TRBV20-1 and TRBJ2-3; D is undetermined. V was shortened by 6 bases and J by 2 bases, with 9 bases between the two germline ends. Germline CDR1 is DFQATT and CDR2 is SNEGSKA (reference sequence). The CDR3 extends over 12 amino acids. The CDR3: CSAVHFTDTQYF. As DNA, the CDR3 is TGCAGTGCCGTACACTTCACAGATACGCAGTATTTT.

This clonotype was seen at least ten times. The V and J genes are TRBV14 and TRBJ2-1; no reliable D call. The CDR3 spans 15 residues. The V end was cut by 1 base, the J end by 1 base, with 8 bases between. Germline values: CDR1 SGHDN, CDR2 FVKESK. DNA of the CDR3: TGTGCCAGCAGCCAAGGCAGCCTTTCCTACAATGAGCAGTTCTTC. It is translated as CASSQGSLSYNEQFF.

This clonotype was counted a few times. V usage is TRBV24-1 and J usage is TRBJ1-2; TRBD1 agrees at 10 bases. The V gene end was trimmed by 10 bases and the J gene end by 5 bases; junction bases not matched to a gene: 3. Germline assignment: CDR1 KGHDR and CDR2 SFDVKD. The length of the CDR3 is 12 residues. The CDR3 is CATRDRGYGYTF. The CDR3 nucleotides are TGTGCCACGCGGGACAGGGGATATGGCTACACCTTC.

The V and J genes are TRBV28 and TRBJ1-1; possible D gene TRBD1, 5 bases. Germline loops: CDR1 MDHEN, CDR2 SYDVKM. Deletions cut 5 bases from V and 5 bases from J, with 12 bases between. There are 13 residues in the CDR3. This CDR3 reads CASSPPGRTEAFF. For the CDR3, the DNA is TGTGCCAGCAGTCCCCCGGGGCGGACTGAAGCTTTCTTT.